The source of this T cell receptor (beta chain) is a study of T-cell reconstitution after alpha-beta-depleted transplantation in children. CDR3 length: 15 residues. Germline V gene lookup returns CDR1 DFQATT and CDR2 SNEGSKA (reference sequence). V lost 4 bases and J 2 bases, leaving 18 bases between the germline ends. This sample's TCRbeta library carried unique molecular identifier barcodes. TCRdb ran MiXCR on the PCR reads and lists one entry per CDR3 protein. The sample holds approximately 640,000 distinct CDR3 sequences, roughly 17% seen once. The TCR sequence derives from a human donor who donated a stem cell graft to a child with acute myeloid leukemia. This sample comprised PBMCs from the stem cell graft donor, obtained from the stem cell graft. The chain joins TRBV20-1 to TRBJ2-7; D is perhaps TRBD1 (5 bases). The CDR3 nucleotides are TGCAGTGCTATCCTAGGGGCCACCAATACCTACGAGCAGTACTTC. Amino acids: CSAILGATNTYEQYF.